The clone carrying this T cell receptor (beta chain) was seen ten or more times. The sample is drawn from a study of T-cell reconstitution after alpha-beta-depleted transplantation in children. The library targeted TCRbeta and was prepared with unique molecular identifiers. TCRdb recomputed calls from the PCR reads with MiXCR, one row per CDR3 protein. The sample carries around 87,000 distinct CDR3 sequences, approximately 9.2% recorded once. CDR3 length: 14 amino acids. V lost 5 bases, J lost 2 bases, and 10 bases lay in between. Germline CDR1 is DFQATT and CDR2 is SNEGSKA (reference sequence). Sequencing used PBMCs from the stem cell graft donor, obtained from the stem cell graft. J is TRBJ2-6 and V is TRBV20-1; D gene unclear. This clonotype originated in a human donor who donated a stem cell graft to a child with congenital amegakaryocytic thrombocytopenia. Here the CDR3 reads CSALRNTGANVLTF. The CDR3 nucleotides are TGCAGTGCTCTTCGGAACACTGGGGCCAACGTCCTGACTTTC.